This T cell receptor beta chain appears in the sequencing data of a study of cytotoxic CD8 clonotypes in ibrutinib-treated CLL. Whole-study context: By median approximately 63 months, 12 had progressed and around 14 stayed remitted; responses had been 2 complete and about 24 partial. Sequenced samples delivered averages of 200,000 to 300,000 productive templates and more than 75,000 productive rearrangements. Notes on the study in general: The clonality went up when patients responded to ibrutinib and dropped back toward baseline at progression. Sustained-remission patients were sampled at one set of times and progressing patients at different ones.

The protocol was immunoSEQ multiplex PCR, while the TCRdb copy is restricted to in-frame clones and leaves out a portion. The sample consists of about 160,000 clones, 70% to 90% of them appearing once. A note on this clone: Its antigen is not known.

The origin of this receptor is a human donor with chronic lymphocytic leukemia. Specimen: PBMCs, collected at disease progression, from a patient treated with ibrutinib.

The CDR3: CASSRDRQETQYF. The CDR3 nucleotides are TGTGCCAGCAGTCGGGACAGACAAGAGACCCAGTACTTC. The rearrangement links TRBV2 to TRBJ2-5, with 7 bases lining up with TRBD1. This CDR3 is built from 13 residues. Losses at the gene ends were 5 bases for V and 2 bases for J; bases not matched to a gene: 2. The germline gives CDR1 SNHLY, CDR2 FYNNEI.